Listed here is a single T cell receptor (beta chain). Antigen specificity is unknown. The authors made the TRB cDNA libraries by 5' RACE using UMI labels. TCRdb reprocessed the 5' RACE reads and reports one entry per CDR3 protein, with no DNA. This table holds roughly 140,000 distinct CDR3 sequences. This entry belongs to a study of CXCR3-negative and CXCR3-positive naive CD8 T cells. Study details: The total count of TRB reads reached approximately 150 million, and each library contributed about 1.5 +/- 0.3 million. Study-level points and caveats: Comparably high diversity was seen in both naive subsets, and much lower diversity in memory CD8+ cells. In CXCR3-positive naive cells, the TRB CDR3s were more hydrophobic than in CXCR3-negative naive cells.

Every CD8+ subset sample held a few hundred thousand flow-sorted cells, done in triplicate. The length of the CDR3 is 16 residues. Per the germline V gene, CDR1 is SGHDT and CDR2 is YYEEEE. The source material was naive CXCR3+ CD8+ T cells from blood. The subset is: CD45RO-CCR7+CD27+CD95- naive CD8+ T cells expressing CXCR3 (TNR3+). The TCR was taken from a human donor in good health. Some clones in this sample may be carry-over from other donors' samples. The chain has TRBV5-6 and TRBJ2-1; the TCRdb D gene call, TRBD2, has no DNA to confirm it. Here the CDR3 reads CASSLGGGGPYNEQFF.